A selection of T cell receptor beta chains follows, all from one sample in a study of T cells in Graves' hyperthyroidism and ophthalmopathy. MiXCR, run by TCRdb on the multiplex PCR reads, gives a single entry per CDR3 protein. The profile covers more than 500,000 distinct CDR3 sequences, with 11% to 15% appearing a single time and over 11% taken by the ten largest. Material: blood. These receptors all come from a woman between 35 and 50 years old with Graves' hyperthyroidism. Both conserved end residues are part of each CDR3.

TRBV10-2	TRBJ1-1	CASSESIWVSEAFF
TRBV28	TRBJ2-6	CASSTQGPGANVLTF
TRBV24-1	TRBJ2-2	CATSDLKGPDTGELFF
TRBV29-1	TRBJ2-7	CSVVASGRAYEQYF
TRBV7-9	TRBJ2-7	CASSIERYEQYF
TRBV29-1	TRBJ2-1	CSAGLANYNEQFF
TRBV18	TRBJ1-4	CASSRPTGETTNEKLFF
TRBV7-9	TRBJ2-2	CASSLTRNSGRTGELFF
TRBV28	TRBJ2-7	CASSLSGWTSGSNYEQYF
TRBV12-3/TRBV12-4	TRBJ2-4	CASSLMTQRNIQYF
TRBV24-1	TRBJ2-1	CATSAPSGFYNEQFF
TRBV5-1	TRBJ2-5	CASSLGDGHGTQYF
TRBV7-2	TRBJ2-3	CASSFPSSGRNTDTQYF
TRBV20-1	TRBJ2-1	CSADPQQGRNEQFF
TRBV27	TRBJ1-5	CASSFSVNSNQPQHF
TRBV2	TRBJ2-2	CATRLRGAGELFF
TRBV5-1	TRBJ2-7	CASSLGGTNIYEQYF
TRBV2	TRBJ1-4	CASSKGSSTNEKLFF